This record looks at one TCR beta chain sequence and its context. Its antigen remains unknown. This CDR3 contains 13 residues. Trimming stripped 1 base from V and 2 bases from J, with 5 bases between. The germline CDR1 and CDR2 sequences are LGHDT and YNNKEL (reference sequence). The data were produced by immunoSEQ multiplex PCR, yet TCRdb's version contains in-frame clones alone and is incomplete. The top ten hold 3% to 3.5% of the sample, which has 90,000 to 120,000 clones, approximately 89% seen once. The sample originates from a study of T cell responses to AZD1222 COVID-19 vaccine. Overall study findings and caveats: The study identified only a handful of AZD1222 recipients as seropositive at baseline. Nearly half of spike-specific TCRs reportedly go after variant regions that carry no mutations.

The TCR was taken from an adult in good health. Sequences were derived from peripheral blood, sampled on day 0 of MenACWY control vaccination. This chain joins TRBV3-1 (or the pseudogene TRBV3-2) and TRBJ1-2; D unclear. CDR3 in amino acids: CASSQGGNYGYTF. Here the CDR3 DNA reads TGTGCCAGCAGCCAAGGGGGAAACTATGGCTACACCTTC.